Below are 5 T cell receptor beta chains sequenced from a single sample in a study of T cells in women clearing cervical HPV infection. The data were produced by immunoSEQ multiplex PCR, yet TCRdb's version contains in-frame clones alone and is incomplete. The repertoire shows over 25,000 clones; the top ten hold 17%. The specimen was blood buffy coat. Receptors were obtained from a woman aged 18 to 75 with a cervical HPV16 infection that either progressed to CIN3+ or cleared (not recorded which).

Turning to this clone: The DNA ends 3 residues before the CDR3 does, and the rest of the CDR3 is filled in from the germline J gene. The V and J genes are TRBV10-3 and TRBJ1-5; D is ambiguous. The germline V and J ends were trimmed by 2 bases and 3 bases, with 5 bases remaining between them. Germline CDR1 and CDR2: ENHRY and SYGVKD. CDR3 length: 13 residues. The DNA read from the CDR3 is TGTGCCATCAGTGAGATGGCCAATCAGCCC. It is translated as CAISEMANQP. Given in full, the CDR3 is CAISEMANQPQHF.

About this clone itself: The read terminates 3 residues ahead of where the CDR3 ends, so the germline J gene completes it. The chain recombines TRBV9 with TRBJ2-1; 9 bases line up with TRBD1. The trim removed 1 base at V and 4 bases at J, leaving 6 bases unmatched. The CDR3 consists of 16 residues. Per germline, CDR1 SGDLS and CDR2 YYNGEE. Incomplete CDR3 DNA: TGTGCCAGCAGCGTAATTCCGGGACAGGGATACAATGAG. This translates into CASSVIPGQGYNE. The full-length CDR3 reads as CASSVIPGQGYNEQFF.

With respect to this clone: With the read ending 3 residues before the CDR3 end, the germline J gene is used to fill in that end. The gene calls are TRBV18 and TRBJ1-2; no clear D gene. Per the germline V gene, CDR1 is KGHSH and CDR2 is LQKENI. This CDR3 is built from 14 residues. The CDR3 sequence: CASSPSAVSDTYTF. The covered CDR3 bases are TGTGCCAGCTCACCATCGGCGGTTTCAGATACC. Full variable domain (missing parts from reference TRBV18 and TRBJ1-2): NAGVMQNPRHLVRRRGQEARLRCSPMKGHSHVYWYRQLPEEGLKFMVYLQKENIIDESGMPKERFSAEFPKEGPSILRIQQVVRGDSAAYFCASSPSAVSDTYTFGSGTRLTVV.

On this clone: Sequencing ends 3 residues short of the CDR3 end; the germline J gene provides the rest. This chain uses TRBV27 with TRBJ1-5; 8 bases agree with TRBD1. The CDR3 has 15 amino acids. From germline, CDR1 is MNHEY and CDR2 SMNVEV (reference sequence). V lost 3 bases and J lost 2; bases outside the gene matches: 3. The covered CDR3 bases are TGTGCCAGCAGTTTTCAGGGGGCGGGCAATCAGCCC. Translating gives CASSFQGAGNQP. Given in full, the CDR3 is CASSFQGAGNQPQHF.

Remarks on this clone: The observed sequence ends 3 residues before the CDR3 terminus, with the missing tail filled in from the germline J gene. The chain couples TRBV2 to TRBJ2-1, with 7 bases lining up with TRBD2. This CDR3 contains 14 residues. V shed 7 bases and J 6 bases; nucleotides not matched to a gene: 9. CDR1 is SNHLY, CDR2 FYNNEI, per germline. CDR3 DNA (partial): TGTGCCAGCACCGGGGGGTCATTGGGCAATGAG. This gives the protein CASTGGSLGNE. The CDR3 reads in full as CASTGGSLGNEQFF.